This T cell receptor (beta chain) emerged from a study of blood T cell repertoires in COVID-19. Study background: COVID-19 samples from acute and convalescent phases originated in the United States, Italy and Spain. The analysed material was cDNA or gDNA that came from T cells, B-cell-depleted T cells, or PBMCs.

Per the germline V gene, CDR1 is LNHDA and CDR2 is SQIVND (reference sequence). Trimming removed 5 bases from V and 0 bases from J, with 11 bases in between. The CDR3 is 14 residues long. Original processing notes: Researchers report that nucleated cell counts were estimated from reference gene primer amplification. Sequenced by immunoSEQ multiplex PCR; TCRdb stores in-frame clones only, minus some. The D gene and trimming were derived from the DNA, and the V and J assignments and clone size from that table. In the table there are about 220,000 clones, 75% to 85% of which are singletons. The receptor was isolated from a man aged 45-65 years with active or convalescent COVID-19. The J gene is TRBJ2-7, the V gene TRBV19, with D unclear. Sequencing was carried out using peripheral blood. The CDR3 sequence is CASSPSPSSYEQYF. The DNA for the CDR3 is TGTGCCAGTAGTCCCAGTCCCAGCTCCTACGAGCAGTACTTC.